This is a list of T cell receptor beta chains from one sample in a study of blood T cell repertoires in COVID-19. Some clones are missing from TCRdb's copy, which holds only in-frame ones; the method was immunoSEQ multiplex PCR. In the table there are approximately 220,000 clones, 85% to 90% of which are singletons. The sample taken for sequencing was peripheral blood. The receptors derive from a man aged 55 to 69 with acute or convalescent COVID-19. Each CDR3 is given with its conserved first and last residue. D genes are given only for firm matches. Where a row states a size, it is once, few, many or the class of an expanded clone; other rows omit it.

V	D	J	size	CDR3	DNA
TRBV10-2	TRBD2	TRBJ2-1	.	CASSAPSTGGRNEQFF	TGCGCCAGCAGTGCTCCATCGACGGGGGGGAGGAATGAGCAGTTCTTC
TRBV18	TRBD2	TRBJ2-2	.	CASSPRQGGDTGELFF	TGTGCCAGCTCACCACGGCAGGGAGGGGACACCGGGGAGCTGTTTTTT
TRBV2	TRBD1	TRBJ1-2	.	CASSERTGAFYGYTF	TGTGCCAGCAGTGAAAGGACAGGGGCTTTCTATGGCTACACCTTC
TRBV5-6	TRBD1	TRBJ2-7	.	CASSKDRAYEQYF	TGTGCCAGCAGCAAAGACAGGGCCTACGAGCAGTACTTC
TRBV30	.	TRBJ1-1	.	CAWSSPRTEAFF	TGTGCCTGGAGTTCCCCTCGTACTGAAGCTTTCTTT
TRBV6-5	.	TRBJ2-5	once	CASSYVRQGKTQYF	TGTGCCAGCAGTTACGTCCGGCAGGGAAAGACCCAGTACTTC
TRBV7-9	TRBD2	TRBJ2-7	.	CASSRAAGGIYEQYF	TGTGCCAGCAGCAGGGCCGCGGGGGGCATCTACGAGCAGTACTTC
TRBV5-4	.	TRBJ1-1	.	CASSLGARTANTEAFF	TGTGCCAGCAGCTTGGGCGCCCGGACAGCCAACACTGAAGCTTTCTTT
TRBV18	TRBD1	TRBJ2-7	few	CASSPDRSYEQYF	TGTGCCAGCTCACCGGACAGGAGCTACGAGCAGTACTTC
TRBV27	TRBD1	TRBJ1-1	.	CASSLSRDRAFTEAFF	TGTGCCAGCAGTTTAAGCCGGGACAGGGCATTCACTGAAGCTTTCTTT
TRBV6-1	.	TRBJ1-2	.	CASSEPPVTNYGYTF	TGTGCCAGCAGTGAACCGCCAGTTACTAACTATGGCTACACCTTC
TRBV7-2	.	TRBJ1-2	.	CASSSEPTGAFGYTF	TGTGCCAGCAGCTCCGAACCAACAGGCGCTTTTGGCTACACCTTC
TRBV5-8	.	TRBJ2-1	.	CASSPQRTSSSYNEQFF	TGTGCCAGCAGCCCACAGAGGACTTCCAGCTCCTACAATGAGCAGTTCTTC
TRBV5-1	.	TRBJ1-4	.	CASSLDQTNEKLFF	TGCGCCAGCAGCTTGGATCAAACTAATGAAAAACTGTTTTTT
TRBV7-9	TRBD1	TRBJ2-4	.	CASSLVGTGGPLAKNIQYF	TGTGCCAGCAGCTTAGTAGGGACAGGGGGCCCACTAGCCAAAAACATTCAGTACTTC
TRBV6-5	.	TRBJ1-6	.	CASRPPQVGSPLHF	TGTGCCAGCAGACCACCACAGGTTGGTTCACCCCTCCACTTT
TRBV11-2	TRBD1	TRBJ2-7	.	CASSPPGQGRNYEQYF	TGTGCCAGCAGCCCTCCGGGACAGGGGAGGAATTACGAGCAGTACTTC
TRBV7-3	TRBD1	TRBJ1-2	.	CASSPQGQGADYGYTF	TGTGCCAGCAGCCCCCAGGGACAGGGGGCGGACTATGGCTACACCTTC
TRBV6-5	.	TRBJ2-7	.	CASTGGSHYEQYF	TGTGCCAGCACAGGCGGGTCCCACTACGAGCAGTACTTC
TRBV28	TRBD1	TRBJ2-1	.	CASSYNRGYNEQFF	TGTGCCAGCAGTTATAACAGGGGTTACAATGAGCAGTTCTTC
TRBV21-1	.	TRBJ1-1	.	CASSNRPSGQNTEAFF	TGTGCCAGCAGCAATCGGCCAAGTGGGCAGAACACTGAAGCTTTCTTT
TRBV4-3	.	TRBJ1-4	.	CASSPTRTNEKLFF	TGCGCCAGCAGCCCGACACGAACTAATGAAAAACTGTTTTTT
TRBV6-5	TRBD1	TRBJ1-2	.	CASRGTGAGVYGYTF	TGTGCCAGCAGGGGGACAGGGGCAGGGGTCTATGGCTACACCTTC
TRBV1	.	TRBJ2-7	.	CTSSPHWEEQYF	TGCACCAGCAGCCCCCACTGGGAGGAGCAGTACTTC
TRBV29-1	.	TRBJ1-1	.	CSVDGRNTEAFF	TGCAGCGTTGACGGTAGGAACACTGAAGCTTTCTTT
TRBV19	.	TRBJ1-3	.	CASSIVPGPSGNTIYF	TGTGCCAGTAGTATAGTTCCAGGGCCCTCTGGAAACACCATATATTTT
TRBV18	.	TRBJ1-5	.	CASRGGSDQPQHF	TGTGCCAGTCGAGGGGGTTCCGATCAGCCCCAGCATTTT
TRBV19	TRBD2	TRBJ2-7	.	CASSSRTSGTYEQYF	TGTGCCAGTAGTTCCCGGACTAGCGGGACCTACGAGCAGTACTTC